The rows below give T cell receptor beta chains drawn from one sample of a study of post-analysis software for immune sequencing data. TCRdb called the PCR reads again in MiXCR, with one record for every CDR3 protein. The sample contains about 810,000 distinct CDR3 sequences, roughly 58% of which appear only once. Sequencing was done on a sample of blood. All receptors come from a girl between 5 and 17 years old with multiple sclerosis. CDR3s include the opening cysteine and the closing phenylalanine or tryptophan. D genes are given only for firm matches. The listing skips clone size in some rows; elsewhere it reads once, few, many or a size class.

v_call: TRBV18
j_call: TRBJ2-3
d_call: .
clone_size: .
cdr3_nt: TGTGCCAGCTCACCAGGGCTAGTGGGAGCCGGAGATACGCAGTATTTT
cdr3_aa: CASSPGLVGAGDTQYF

v_call: TRBV7-9
j_call: TRBJ1-1
d_call: TRBD1
clone_size: .
cdr3_nt: TGTGCCAGCAGCTTACCTACGACAGGGCCGGGCACTGAAGCTTTCTTT
cdr3_aa: CASSLPTTGPGTEAFF

v_call: TRBV6-5
j_call: TRBJ1-2
d_call: TRBD1
clone_size: .
cdr3_nt: TGTGCCAGCAGAGTCCAACAAACAGGGGGCGTTTTGGGCTACACCTTC
cdr3_aa: CASRVQQTGGVLGYTF

v_call: TRBV12-3/TRBV12-4
j_call: TRBJ1-2
d_call: .
clone_size: .
cdr3_nt: TGTGCCAGCAGTTTGGGGGTTGTGGATGGCTACACCTTC
cdr3_aa: CASSLGVVDGYTF

v_call: TRBV20-1
j_call: TRBJ2-7
d_call: .
clone_size: .
cdr3_nt: TGCAGTGCCGGACAGTACTACGAGCAGTACTTC
cdr3_aa: CSAGQYYEQYF

v_call: TRBV29-1
j_call: TRBJ2-7
d_call: .
clone_size: .
cdr3_nt: TGCAGCGTTGGAGAGGGGCCCTACGAGCAGTACTTC
cdr3_aa: CSVGEGPYEQYF

v_call: TRBV20-1
j_call: TRBJ2-1
d_call: .
clone_size: few
cdr3_nt: TGCAGTGCTAGCATCGACTACAATGAGCAGTTCTTC
cdr3_aa: CSASIDYNEQFF

v_call: TRBV7-2
j_call: TRBJ2-7
d_call: TRBD2
clone_size: once
cdr3_nt: TGTGCCAGCAGCTTACGGCGCGGGGGGGCCGTCTACGAGCAGTACTTC
cdr3_aa: CASSLRRGGAVYEQYF

v_call: TRBV20-1
j_call: TRBJ2-5
d_call: .
clone_size: .
cdr3_nt: TGCAGTGCTCCTCGGCCGGGACTTGAACGGGAGCAGTACTTC
cdr3_aa: CSAPRPGLEREQYF

v_call: TRBV6-1
j_call: TRBJ2-1
d_call: TRBD2
clone_size: .
cdr3_nt: TGTGCCAGCAGTGTGCAACCGGGACTAGGATCGAATGAGCAGTTCTTC
cdr3_aa: CASSVQPGLGSNEQFF

v_call: TRBV4-2
j_call: TRBJ1-5
d_call: .
clone_size: few
cdr3_nt: TGTGCCAGCAGCCAAGATCTGGGGGAGAGCAATCAGCCCCAGCATTTT
cdr3_aa: CASSQDLGESNQPQHF

v_call: TRBV7-6
j_call: TRBJ2-1
d_call: .
clone_size: few
cdr3_nt: TGTGCCAGCAGCTTAGGGACTCACAATGAGCAGTTCTTC
cdr3_aa: CASSLGTHNEQFF

v_call: TRBV24-1
j_call: TRBJ2-1
d_call: TRBD2
clone_size: .
cdr3_nt: TGTGCCACCACCGGGGGGGCGGGGGACAATGAGCAGTTCTTC
cdr3_aa: CATTGGAGDNEQFF

v_call: TRBV5-1
j_call: TRBJ1-2
d_call: .
clone_size: .
cdr3_nt: TGCGCCAGCAGAATCGAGGGGAACGGCTACACCTTC
cdr3_aa: CASRIEGNGYTF

v_call: TRBV4-1
j_call: TRBJ2-3
d_call: .
clone_size: .
cdr3_nt: TGCGCCAGCAGCCAAGAAGGAGTATCGGGGGGCCTAGATACGCAGTATTTT
cdr3_aa: CASSQEGVSGGLDTQYF

v_call: TRBV6-4
j_call: TRBJ1-2
d_call: TRBD1
clone_size: few
cdr3_nt: TGTGCCAGCAGTCACTTACAGGGGAAAGGCGGCTACACCTTC
cdr3_aa: CASSHLQGKGGYTF

v_call: TRBV12-3/TRBV12-4
j_call: TRBJ2-3
d_call: TRBD1
clone_size: .
cdr3_nt: TGTGCCAGCTCGGCAGGGGGTCGCACAGATACGCAGTATTTT
cdr3_aa: CASSAGGRTDTQYF

v_call: TRBV2
j_call: TRBJ2-5
d_call: .
clone_size: once
cdr3_nt: TGTGCCAGCATTGGTGTCAGCCAAGAGACCCAGTACTTC
cdr3_aa: CASIGVSQETQYF

v_call: TRBV5-1
j_call: TRBJ1-2
d_call: .
clone_size: .
cdr3_nt: TGCGCCAGCAGCTTTGAGGGGTTAGGGTATGGCTACACCTTC
cdr3_aa: CASSFEGLGYGYTF

v_call: TRBV9
j_call: TRBJ2-2
d_call: .
clone_size: .
cdr3_nt: TGTGCCAGCAGCCCTCCCTGGGGTCGCACAAACACCGGGGAGCTGTTTTTT
cdr3_aa: CASSPPWGRTNTGELFF

v_call: TRBV29-1
j_call: TRBJ2-7
d_call: TRBD2
clone_size: .
cdr3_nt: TGCAGCGTTGAAGGACTAGCGGGAGTACGCGAGCAGTACTTC
cdr3_aa: CSVEGLAGVREQYF

v_call: TRBV10-3
j_call: TRBJ1-2
d_call: TRBD1
clone_size: .
cdr3_nt: TGTGCCACCGGAGATGCCGTCCGGGACAGGGAATACACCTTC
cdr3_aa: CATGDAVRDREYTF

v_call: TRBV6-5
j_call: TRBJ1-1
d_call: TRBD1
clone_size: .
cdr3_nt: TGTGCCAGCAGTTACTTGTACTACAGGGGATGGGTGGGCACTGAAGCTTTCTTT
cdr3_aa: CASSYLYYRGWVGTEAFF

v_call: TRBV15
j_call: TRBJ1-2
d_call: .
clone_size: .
cdr3_nt: TGTGCCACCAGCAGAGTTGGGGGGGACTCGGGCTATGGCTACACCTTC
cdr3_aa: CATSRVGGDSGYGYTF

v_call: TRBV7-3
j_call: TRBJ2-3
d_call: .
clone_size: once
cdr3_nt: TGTGCCAGCAGGCCTGAGTCTAGTTTGGGCACAGATACGCAGTATTTT
cdr3_aa: CASRPESSLGTDTQYF

v_call: TRBV6-5
j_call: TRBJ1-2
d_call: .
clone_size: few
cdr3_nt: TGTGCCAGCAGTTACTATCCCGGGTGGGATGGCTACACCTTC
cdr3_aa: CASSYYPGWDGYTF

v_call: TRBV4-1
j_call: TRBJ2-1
d_call: .
clone_size: few
cdr3_nt: TGCGCCAGCAGCCAACAATCTCAAACGGGCTATGAGCAGTTCTTC
cdr3_aa: CASSQQSQTGYEQFF

v_call: TRBV12-3/TRBV12-4
j_call: TRBJ2-3
d_call: TRBD1
clone_size: .
cdr3_nt: TGTGCCAGCAGGAACAGGGGCGCGGCGGGCACAGATACGCAGTATTTT
cdr3_aa: CASRNRGAAGTDTQYF

v_call: TRBV6-5
j_call: TRBJ2-1
d_call: .
clone_size: .
cdr3_nt: TGTGCCAGCACCCCGGGGGCGTACAATGAGCAGTTCTTC
cdr3_aa: CASTPGAYNEQFF

v_call: TRBV7-9
j_call: TRBJ2-7
d_call: TRBD1
clone_size: few
cdr3_nt: TGTGCCAGCAGCTTCACAGGGGGTTTACCTTACGAGCAGTACTTC
cdr3_aa: CASSFTGGLPYEQYF

v_call: TRBV7-2
j_call: TRBJ2-1
d_call: .
clone_size: .
cdr3_nt: TGTGCCAGCAGCGAAATTACTAGTAATTTCCACAATGAGCAGTTCTTC
cdr3_aa: CASSEITSNFHNEQFF

v_call: TRBV5-1
j_call: TRBJ2-1
d_call: TRBD2
clone_size: .
cdr3_nt: TGCGCCAGCAGCATAGAGCGGGGCCCGGGCAATGAGCAGTTCTTC
cdr3_aa: CASSIERGPGNEQFF

v_call: TRBV6-5
j_call: TRBJ1-2
d_call: .
clone_size: .
cdr3_nt: TGTGCCAGCAGTTACTCCCCAGGCGGGGTCAACTATGGCTACACCTTC
cdr3_aa: CASSYSPGGVNYGYTF

v_call: TRBV29-1
j_call: TRBJ1-2
d_call: .
clone_size: few
cdr3_nt: TGCAGCGTTGGAGTACAGGGCTACCCCTATGGCTACACCTTC
cdr3_aa: CSVGVQGYPYGYTF

v_call: TRBV7-2
j_call: TRBJ2-7
d_call: .
clone_size: once
cdr3_nt: TGTGCGAAGGGGCCGCCGGGTGGGGAGCAGTACTTC
cdr3_aa: CAKGPPGGEQYF

v_call: TRBV20-1
j_call: TRBJ2-7
d_call: .
clone_size: .
cdr3_nt: TGCAGTGCTAGTAGACCAGGATTGCAATGGGACGAGCAGTACTTC
cdr3_aa: CSASRPGLQWDEQYF

v_call: TRBV11-2
j_call: TRBJ2-7
d_call: TRBD1
clone_size: once
cdr3_nt: TGCGCCAGCAGCTTGGCCTACCGGGACAGGGGAACCTACGAGCAGTACTTC
cdr3_aa: CASSLAYRDRGTYEQYF

v_call: TRBV6-6
j_call: TRBJ2-1
d_call: TRBD2
clone_size: once
cdr3_nt: TGTGCCAGCAGCCCGACTAGCGGGGGGGCCTGGAATGAGCAGTTCTTC
cdr3_aa: CASSPTSGGAWNEQFF

v_call: TRBV15
j_call: TRBJ2-2
d_call: .
clone_size: few
cdr3_nt: TGTGCCACCAGCAGCCGGACGGCCGGGGAGCTGTTTTTT
cdr3_aa: CATSSRTAGELFF

v_call: TRBV29-1
j_call: TRBJ2-5
d_call: .
clone_size: .
cdr3_nt: TGCAGCACAAACGGAGGAGGCCCCAAAGAGACCCAGTACTTC
cdr3_aa: CSTNGGGPKETQYF

v_call: TRBV5-1
j_call: TRBJ2-7
d_call: .
clone_size: few
cdr3_nt: TGCGCCAGCAGCCCCCCCGACAGCCGGGGCTACGAGCAGTACTTC
cdr3_aa: CASSPPDSRGYEQYF

v_call: TRBV20-1
j_call: TRBJ2-7
d_call: TRBD2
clone_size: .
cdr3_nt: TGCAGTGCAAGGAAGCGGGGGGCCTACTACGAGCAGTACTTC
cdr3_aa: CSARKRGAYYEQYF

v_call: TRBV20-1
j_call: TRBJ1-2
d_call: .
clone_size: few
cdr3_nt: TGCAGTGCTAGTGGAGTACGGTATGGCTACACCTTC
cdr3_aa: CSASGVRYGYTF

v_call: TRBV25-1
j_call: TRBJ2-1
d_call: .
clone_size: .
cdr3_nt: TGTGCCAGCAGGGGTGGGGGGCTCAGCTCCTACAATGAGCAGTTCTTC
cdr3_aa: CASRGGGLSSYNEQFF

v_call: TRBV4-1
j_call: TRBJ2-7
d_call: .
clone_size: few
cdr3_nt: TGCGCCAGCAGCCAAGATACCGCTGACTCCTACGAGCAGTACTTC
cdr3_aa: CASSQDTADSYEQYF